The rows below give T cell receptor beta chains drawn from one sample of a study of T cell responses to AZD1222 COVID-19 vaccine. The data were produced by immunoSEQ multiplex PCR, yet TCRdb's version contains in-frame clones alone and is incomplete. This table holds roughly 150,000 clones, about 91% found once. This specimen consisted of peripheral blood, obtained on day 0 of AZD1222 vaccination. The receptors here all came from an adult in good health. Each CDR3 is given with its conserved first and last residue. The order of the fields is D gene, V gene, J gene, CDR3 protein. D genes are given only for firm matches.

>NA|TRBV28|TRBJ2-1
CASSPGQLAYNEQFF
>TRBD1|TRBV10-2|TRBJ1-2
CASNPGQGVFYGYTF
>NA|TRBV5-1|TRBJ2-1
CASSLDLGQGGFRYGSGIINEQFF
>TRBD1|TRBV2|TRBJ2-7
CASRTSGGNEQYF
>NA|TRBV19|TRBJ1-2
CASSIRASDPQNYGYTF
>NA|TRBV29-1|TRBJ1-4
CSGSRAPNEKLFF
>NA|TRBV28|TRBJ2-5
CASSEWHGGKETQYF
>TRBD1|TRBV19|TRBJ1-4
CASSIGQGANEKLFF
>NA|TRBV28|NA
CASSSGRTQYF
>TRBD1|TRBV7-9|TRBJ1-1
CASNPGGGTEAFF
>NA|TRBV28|TRBJ2-5
CASSSAEGGQRETQYF
>NA|TRBV11-2|TRBJ2-1
CASSLEYGSYNEQFF
>NA|TRBV9|TRBJ1-6
CASSVDPQGLWPLHF
>TRBD1|TRBV29-1|TRBJ2-7
CSVEGANPDRPVYEQYF
>NA|TRBV28|TRBJ2-7
CASRVDSHYEQYF
>TRBD1|TRBV7-9|TRBJ1-4
CASSAGTVASGELFF
>TRBD1|TRBV2|TRBJ2-4
CASSNDRGNIQYF
>TRBD1|TRBV28|TRBJ1-5
CASSRGQGSSQPQHF
>TRBD1|TRBV10-3|TRBJ1-1
CAISEPGQGGRTEAFF
>NA|TRBV5-1|TRBJ2-1
CASSSGTLNEQFF
>NA|TRBV7-9|TRBJ1-2
CASSLDHNYGYTF
>TRBD2|TRBV30|TRBJ2-3
CAWSFASGGLGDTQYF
>TRBD1|TRBV27|TRBJ2-1
CASSFRGRYNEQFF
>NA|TRBV5-1|TRBJ1-1
CASSPRQNTEAFF
>TRBD1|TRBV7-2|TRBJ2-3
CASSSQTGSPDTQYF
>NA|TRBV7-8|TRBJ2-4
CASSPPGGGENIQYF
>NA|TRBV6-5|TRBJ2-7
CASSSGTRYEQYF
>NA|TRBV5-4|TRBJ1-3
CASSFEPTANSGNTIYF
>NA|TRBV28|TRBJ1-1
CASGGVWATEAFF
>NA|TRBV27|TRBJ1-4
CASGQRASEKLFF
>TRBD1|TRBV7-9|TRBJ1-4
CASSFPQGPREKLFF
>NA|TRBV7-9|TRBJ2-1
CASSSRAVYNEQFF
>NA|TRBV5-6|TRBJ2-3
CASSSTTDTQYF
>NA|TRBV30|TRBJ1-2
CAWSVQGYGYTF
>TRBD1|TRBV7-6|TRBJ2-1
CASSLILGGEQFF
>NA|TRBV7-3|TRBJ2-1
CASSFGTVNEQFF
>TRBD2|TRBV5-4|TRBJ2-1
CASSPPLGGYNEQFF
>NA|TRBV9|TRBJ2-5
CASSVDSQETQYF
>NA|TRBV12-1|TRBJ2-7
CASSSLSGHPYEQYF
>NA|TRBV7-8|TRBJ1-6
CASEVGANSPLHF
>NA|TRBV30|TRBJ1-6
CAWIAVVGGSPLHF
>NA|TRBV11-2|TRBJ2-1
CASSLAAGGYNEQFF
>NA|TRBV7-2|TRBJ1-1
CASSLSDTEAFF
>NA|TRBV5-1|TRBJ2-3
CASSLSQGITDTQYF
>TRBD2|TRBV30|TRBJ2-5
CAWSAGLAEETQYF
>TRBD1|TRBV5-1|TRBJ1-4
CASSRTLAGTGDEKLFF
>TRBD1|TRBV6-5|TRBJ2-7
CASRLPGQSYEQYF
>NA|TRBV7-2|TRBJ2-7
CASSLVDLRQTPYEQYF
>TRBD1|TRBV5-5|TRBJ2-2
CASNYGQGLYTGELFF